The T cell receptor beta chain under discussion was sequenced for a study of blood T cell repertoires in COVID-19. The overall study: The origin of the acute and convalescent COVID-19 samples was the United States, Italy and Spain. The cDNA or gDNA used as material had been derived from T cells, B-cell-depleted T cells, or PBMCs.

The CDR3 loop spans 13 amino acids. Germline CDR1 MNHNY, CDR2 SVGAGI (reference sequence). After removal of 6 bases from V and 5 bases from J, the junction contained 2 bases not matched to a gene. Seattle patient enrollment occurred during active infection, with longitudinal follow-up thereafter. In the original workflow: Estimation of nucleated cell counts was performed using reference gene primer amplification. The method was immunoSEQ multiplex PCR; TCRdb's version includes in-frame clones alone and lacks a portion of them. Clone size and the V and J calls come from that table; the DNA yielded D and trimming. The data show about 52,000 clones, with about four fifths seen just once and roughly a quarter held by the top ten.

Sequenced sample: peripheral blood. This sequence joins TRBV6-6 and TRBJ2-7; 12 positions match TRBD1. The TCR originated in a woman aged 80 or over with COVID-19, enrolled during active disease. CDR3 DNA: TGTGCCAGCAGGGGACAGGGGGCCCACGAGCAGTACTTC. It specifies CASRGQGAHEQYF.